The 7 T cell receptor beta chains below all came from one sample that was sequenced in a study of cytomegalovirus exposure and HLA in healthy donors. Use of 60 Vbeta and 13 Jbeta primers characterized the PCR. Sequencing used immunoSEQ multiplex PCR; TCRdb keeps in-frame clones, though not all of them. Of about 150,000 clones listed, roughly 88% are singletons. Sequenced input: PBMCs. Every receptor here comes from a boy between 2 and 10 years old in good health and CMV-seronegative.

The chain employs TRBV5-4 and TRBJ1-5; a possible D gene is TRBD1 (5 bases). Per the germline V gene, CDR1 is SGHNT and CDR2 is YYREEE (reference sequence). Between the trimmed V and J ends, which lost 4 bases and 2 bases, there was a span of 10 bases. This CDR3 is 14 amino acids long. Here the CDR3 DNA reads TGTGCCAGCAGCCCCGGGGGGGGCAATCAGCCCCAGCATTTT. Its translation: CASSPGGGNQPQHF.

The chain couples TRBV5-4 to TRBJ1-2; TRBD1 matches 7 bases. Trimming at V came to 5 bases and at J to 4 bases, leaving 8 bases not matched to a gene. The length of the CDR3 is 14 residues. Germline CDR1 reads SGHNT; CDR2 reads YYREEE (reference sequence). The CDR3 sequence: CASRRPGQTYGYTF. CDR3 bases: TGTGCCAGCAGGCGCCCGGGACAGACCTATGGCTACACCTTC.

This clone was counted a single time. The CDR3 loop is CASQTGQRTTGELFF. DNA of the CDR3: TGCGCCAGCCAAACAGGACAGAGAACCACCGGGGAGCTGTTTTTT. This chain joins TRBV5-1 and TRBJ2-2; a possible D gene is TRBD1 (6 bases). This CDR3 spans 15 amino acids. The V gene lost 7 bases and the J gene lost 4 bases, with 17 bases spanning the gap. CDR1 is SGHRS and CDR2 is YFSETQ in the germline V gene.

The chain carries TRBV5-1 and TRBJ1-1, with TRBD1 matching 12 bases. The CDR3 has 15 residues. V dropped 4 bases and J dropped 5; count of bases not matched to a gene: 6. Per the germline V gene, CDR1 is SGHRS and CDR2 is YFSETQ. CDR3 DNA sequence: TGCGCCAGCAGCACGGGACAGGGGGCGGGAACTGAAGCTTTCTTT. This gives the protein CASSTGQGAGTEAFF.

The J gene is TRBJ2-5, the V gene TRBV4-1; the match to TRBD2 covers 7 bases. The V gene's germline CDR1 is MGHRA and CDR2 YSYEKL. V shed 1 base and J 1 base; nucleotides not matched to a gene: 9. This CDR3 is 17 amino acids long. CDR3 coding DNA: TGCGCCAGCAGCCAAGGGAAGGGAGGGGTCCTCCAAGAGACCCAGTACTTC. Translation: CASSQGKGGVLQETQYF.

This sequence joins TRBV30 and TRBJ1-4; a possible D gene is TRBD1 (6 bases). The V and J ends lost 1 base and 8 bases respectively, with 11 bases between them. The CDR3 is 13 residues long. The germline V gene encodes CDR1 GTSNPN and CDR2 SVGIG (reference sequence). CDR3 sequence (DNA): TGTGCCTGGAGTGAGGGACAAAAAGAAAAACTGTTTTTT. Protein product: CAWSEGQKEKLFF.

The chain has TRBV6-5 and TRBJ2-7; D remains unclear. Germline V gene data show CDR1 as MNHEY and CDR2 as SVGAGI. Trimming took off 6 bases at V and 8 bases at J, with 20 bases between the two ends. This CDR3 comprises 14 residues. The CDR3 DNA reads TGTGCCAGCAGCCGACTGCACTCCGGCCCCAAGCAGTACTTC. Encoded protein: CASSRLHSGPKQYF.